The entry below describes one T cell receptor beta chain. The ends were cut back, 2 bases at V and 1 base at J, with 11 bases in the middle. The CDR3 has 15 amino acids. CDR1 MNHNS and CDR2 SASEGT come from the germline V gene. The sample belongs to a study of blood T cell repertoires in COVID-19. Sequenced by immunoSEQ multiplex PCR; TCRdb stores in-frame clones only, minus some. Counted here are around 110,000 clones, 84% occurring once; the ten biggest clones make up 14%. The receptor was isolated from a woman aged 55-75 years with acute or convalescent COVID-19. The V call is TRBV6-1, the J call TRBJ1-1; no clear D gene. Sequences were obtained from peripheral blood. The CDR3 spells CASSETPWPNTEAFF. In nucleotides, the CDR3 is TGTGCCAGCAGTGAAACCCCTTGGCCGAACACTGAAGCTTTCTTT.